This is a list of T cell receptor beta chains from one sample in a study of cytomegalovirus exposure and HLA in healthy donors. Profiling relied on immunoSEQ multiplex PCR, and the TCRdb table lists in-frame clones only, not all of them. This sample has about 120,000 clones, with roughly 70% found just once. Sequencing was done on a sample of PBMCs. These receptors were collected from a woman in her 40s in good health and CMV-seropositive. Both conserved end residues are part of each CDR3. D genes are given only for firm matches. Expanded clones are given a class, and other clones once, few, many or no size at all.

TRBV5-1,TRBD2,TRBJ2-3,-,CASRTGLGLAGFTDTQYF,TGCGCCAGCAGGACGGGCCTGGGACTAGCGGGTTTCACAGATACGCAGTATTTT
TRBV28,-,TRBJ1-2,-,CASSRSGPGYGYTF,TGTGCCAGCAGCCGAAGCGGACCCGGGTATGGCTACACCTTC
TRBV7-2,-,TRBJ2-3,-,CASSSVGYTDTQYF,TGTGCCAGCAGTTCAGTCGGGTACACAGATACGCAGTATTTT
TRBV19,-,TRBJ2-5,few,CASSLDRQETQYF,TGTGCCAGTAGTCTCGACAGGCAAGAGACCCAGTACTTC
TRBV5-8,TRBD1,TRBJ2-5,-,CASSWGQGGMETQYF,TGTGCCAGCAGCTGGGGACAGGGGGGAATGGAGACCCAGTACTTC
TRBV7-2,-,TRBJ2-7,-,CASSWKASAYEQYF,TGTGCCAGCAGCTGGAAGGCTAGCGCATACGAGCAGTACTTC
TRBV13,-,TRBJ2-3,-,CASSRRTGVDFTDTQYF,TGTGCCAGCAGCAGAAGGACGGGGGTCGACTTCACAGATACGCAGTATTTT
TRBV15,TRBD2,TRBJ2-7,-,CATSPTSGNHEQYF,TGTGCCACCAGCCCGACTAGCGGGAACCACGAGCAGTACTTC
TRBV2,-,TRBJ1-3,-,CASSALLTGVSGNTIYF,TGTGCCAGCAGTGCCCTTCTCACAGGAGTCTCTGGAAACACCATATATTTT
TRBV7-9,TRBD1,TRBJ2-1,-,CASSRNTGTGDNEQFF,TGTGCCAGCAGCAGAAATACCGGGACAGGGGACAATGAGCAGTTCTTC
TRBV14,-,TRBJ2-7,-,CASSQEVDFSYEQYF,TGTGCCAGCAGCCAAGAGGTGGACTTCTCCTACGAGCAGTACTTC
TRBV18,-,TRBJ1-1,-,CASSPGQRTEAFF,TGTGCCAGCTCACCTGGACAGCGCACTGAAGCTTTCTTT
TRBV27,TRBD1,TRBJ2-7,-,CASSPGTGGLEQYF,TGTGCCAGCAGTCCCGGGACAGGGGGTCTCGAGCAGTACTTC
TRBV4-3,TRBD2,TRBJ2-5,-,CASSQDWASGAPRETQYF,TGCGCCAGCAGCCAAGATTGGGCGAGCGGGGCCCCACGTGAGACCCAGTACTTC
TRBV27,TRBD1,TRBJ2-7,-,CASSLSTGSYEQYF,TGTGCCAGCAGTTTATCGACAGGGTCCTACGAGCAGTACTTC
TRBV5-1,TRBD1,TRBJ1-1,-,CASSLAGTGREVPEAFF,TGCGCCAGCAGCTTGGCCGGGACAGGGCGGGAGGTACCTGAAGCTTTCTTT
TRBV21-1,-,TRBJ2-3,-,CASSKSEGQGLVYTQYF,TGTGCCAGCAGCAAGTCGGAAGGACAAGGGTTAGTATATACGCAGTATTTT
TRBV4-3,TRBD1,TRBJ2-7,-,CASSREGTGSYEQYF,TGCGCCAGCAGCCGGGAAGGGACAGGGTCCTACGAGCAGTACTTC
TRBV7-2,-,TRBJ1-1,-,CARNRAEAFF,TGTGCCAGAAACAGGGCTGAAGCTTTCTTT
TRBV13,TRBD2,TRBJ2-3,-,CASSETTSFTDTQYF,TGTGCCAGCAGCGAGACGACTAGCTTCACAGATACGCAGTATTTT
TRBV13,TRBD2,TRBJ2-2,-,CASSPRTSGANTGELFF,TGTGCCAGCAGCCCCAGGACTAGCGGGGCGAACACCGGGGAGCTGTTTTTT
TRBV28,TRBD1,TRBJ2-2,-,CASSLNGQGPNTGELFF,TGTGCCAGCAGTCTAAACGGACAGGGCCCGAACACCGGGGAGCTGTTTTTT
TRBV9,-,TRBJ2-1,-,CASSVEVGAPLNEQFF,TGTGCCAGCAGCGTAGAGGTGGGGGCCCCCCTCAATGAGCAGTTCTTC
TRBV6-5,-,TRBJ2-7,-,CASTPAFMRAGEQYF,TGTGCCAGCACCCCTGCTTTTATGAGGGCGGGGGAGCAGTACTTC
TRBV27,-,TRBJ1-2,-,CASSPTRSYGYTF,TGTGCCAGCAGTCCGACCCGGAGCTATGGCTACACCTTC
TRBV13,-,TRBJ2-7,-,CASSLDRTAYEQYF,TGTGCCAGCAGCTTAGACCGGACAGCCTACGAGCAGTACTTC
TRBV4-1,TRBD2,TRBJ2-7,-,CASSHSEGSGSYEQYF,TGCGCCAGCAGCCACTCAGAAGGTAGCGGGAGCTACGAGCAGTACTTC
TRBV7-6,-,TRBJ2-7,few,CASSRAFTYEQYF,TGTGCCAGCAGCCGAGCGTTTACCTACGAGCAGTACTTC
TRBV28,-,TRBJ1-4,-,CASSLPPGGKKLFF,TGTGCCAGCAGTTTACCCCCAGGAGGGAAAAAACTGTTTTTT
TRBV2,-,TRBJ1-2,-,CASSAPRDLNYGYTF,TGTGCCAGCAGTGCCCCCCGGGATCTTAACTATGGCTACACCTTC
TRBV7-8,TRBD2,TRBJ2-7,-,CASSFSREDEQYF,TGTGCCAGCAGCTTTTCCCGGGAGGACGAGCAGTACTTC
TRBV2,-,TRBJ2-6,-,CASRGLISGANVLTF,TGTGCCAGCAGAGGACTCATCTCTGGGGCCAACGTCCTGACTTTC